Shown below are 6 T cell receptor beta chains from a single sample sequenced in a study of CD8 T cells in ankylosing spondylitis. Study outcomes and limitations: What seemed typical of ankylosing spondylitis blood was a TCR beta motif built from roughly 8 highly homologous variants.

What these receptors recognize is not known. Each CDR3 protein is one row after TCRdb ran MiXCR on the 5' RACE reads. This sample has under 850,000 distinct CDR3 sequences; roughly 19% occur once, and the top ten carry under 20%. Sample: blood, either unsorted or a sorted T cell fraction (not recorded which). The receptor set was obtained from a male donor with ankylosing spondylitis.

This clonotype appeared once. V gene TRBV28 combines with J gene TRBJ2-4, with 9 bases that match TRBD2. CDR1 MDHEN and CDR2 SYDVKM come from the germline V gene. The V gene end was trimmed by 3 bases and the J gene end by 1 base; junction bases not matched to a gene: 10. This CDR3 region has 18 residues. CDR3: CASSFPTVAGAAKNIQYF. The CDR3 DNA reads as TGTGCCAGCAGTTTTCCGACAGTAGCGGGAGCGGCCAAAAACATTCAGTACTTC.

This clonotype was detected only once. This chain uses TRBV9 with TRBJ2-2, with 14 bases that match TRBD2. V gave up 3 bases and J gave up 7 bases; unmatched junction bases: 5. The CDR3 has 16 residues. Germline V CDR1 and CDR2: SGDLS, YYNGEE. The CDR3 sequence is CASSAGLAGAIGELFF. The DNA of the CDR3 is TGTGCCAGCAGCGCGGGACTAGCGGGAGCCATCGGGGAGCTGTTTTTT.

The chain joins TRBV10-3 to TRBJ1-2; D uncertain. Germline V gene data show CDR1 as ENHRY and CDR2 as SYGVKD. V lost 4 bases and J 0 bases, leaving 6 bases between the germline ends. This CDR3 region has 13 residues. The CDR3 here is CAISASANYGYTF. The CDR3 DNA reads as TGTGCCATCAGTGCAAGTGCTAACTATGGCTACACCTTC.

This clonotype showed up just a few times. The J gene is TRBJ2-3, the V gene TRBV7-3, with 10 bases aligning to TRBD1. The germline CDR1 and CDR2 sequences are SGHTA and FQGTGA. CDR3 length: 21 amino acids. V trimming: 0 bases; J trimming: 4 bases; junction bases outside the gene matches: 19. CDR3 sequence (DNA): TGTGCCAGCAGCTTAACATCATTAGCGGGACAGGGGCGGCACGGCGCAGATACGCAGTATTTT. It translates to CASSLTSLAGQGRHGADTQYF.

The chain is built from TRBV5-5 and TRBJ2-7, with D perhaps matching TRBD1 or TRBD2 (6 bases each). CDR3 length: 11 residues. Germline CDR1 is SGHKS and CDR2 is YYEKEE (reference sequence). The germline V and J ends were trimmed by 2 bases and 8 bases, with 8 bases remaining between them. CDR3 amino acids: CASSFGGQQYF. CDR3 in DNA: TGTGCCAGCAGCTTCGGGGGCCAGCAGTACTTC.

This clonotype was observed a handful of times. The rearrangement joins TRBV29-1 to TRBJ2-5; no definite D call. Germline lookup yields CDR1 SQVTM and CDR2 ANQGSEA. CDR3 length: 12 amino acids. The V end was cut by 7 bases, the J end by 1 base, with 10 bases between. CDR3 sequence: CSANLIQETQYF. The DNA of the CDR3 is TGCAGCGCGAATCTAATCCAAGAGACCCAGTACTTC.